A single sample is the source of the 5 T cell receptor beta chains below, sequenced in a study of cytomegalovirus exposure and HLA in healthy donors. Data came from immunoSEQ multiplex PCR; TCRdb stores just in-frame clones and leaves some out. The table shows approximately 70,000 clones, with over 90% occurring only once. What was sequenced was PBMCs. The origin of the receptors is a woman between 18 and 29 years old in good health and CMV-seronegative.

This clone was recorded only once. The genes are TRBV27 and TRBJ2-1, with 7 bases matching TRBD2. Germline assignment: CDR1 MNHEY and CDR2 SMNVEV (reference sequence). J lost 9 bases, V lost 8 bases, and 4 bases had no gene match. The CDR3 length is 11 residues. CDR3 protein: CASSWGGEQFF. CDR3 nucleotides: TGTGCCAGCTCCTGGGGGGGTGAGCAGTTCTTC.

V is TRBV13 and J is TRBJ2-1; 10 bases are a match to TRBD1. The J segment lost 7 bases and the V segment lost 5 bases, leaving 8 bases of the junction unmatched. The germline CDR1 and CDR2 sequences are PRHDT and FYEKMQ (reference sequence). The CDR3 contains 15 residues. CDR3 in DNA: TGTGCCAGCAGCCAAACCCGGGACAGGGGAAATGAGCAGTTCTTC. This encodes CASSQTRDRGNEQFF.

This clone is a singleton in its sample. V is TRBV29-1 and J is TRBJ1-2, with D hard to call. This CDR3 is 12 amino acids long. The V end was cut by 8 bases, the J end by 7 bases, with 17 bases between. From germline, CDR1 is SQVTM and CDR2 ANQGSEA. CDR3 amino acids: CSPPGGGSGYTF. The CDR3 DNA reads TGCAGCCCCCCCGGAGGAGGGAGTGGCTACACCTTC.

The chain uses TRBV19 and TRBJ2-6, with a tentative D call TRBD2 (6 bases). V shed 9 bases and J shed 2 bases, with 14 bases lying between them. The CDR3 spans 15 residues. Germline CDR1 LNHDA, CDR2 SQIVND (reference sequence). The CDR3 is CARKGGITGANVLTF. In DNA, the CDR3 is TGTGCCAGGAAAGGAGGGATTACTGGGGCCAACGTCCTGACTTTC.

The V and J genes are TRBV18 and TRBJ1-5, with a weak D call TRBD1 (5 bases). The V end was cut by 8 bases, the J end by 4 bases, with 15 bases between. Germline CDR1 is KGHSH and CDR2 is LQKENI. This CDR3 comprises 14 residues. CDR3 protein: CASRRAGTNQPQHF. CDR3 bases: TGTGCCAGCCGAAGGGCAGGGACTAATCAGCCCCAGCATTTT.